This T cell receptor beta chain originates from a study of kidney transplant recipient with SARS-CoV-2 infection. TCRdb recomputed calls from the reads with MiXCR, one row per CDR3 protein. This table holds about 240,000 distinct CDR3 sequences, more than 25% found once. Germline V lookup: CDR1 SGDLS, CDR2 YYNGEE. The CDR3 is made up of 15 amino acids. V was pared by 0 bases and J by 0 bases, with 10 bases between. This clonotype was observed at least ten times. This TCR was sampled from a male patient in his thirties who had COVID-19 and was a kidney transplant recipient. The graft donor may have contributed some T cells. Sequencing was performed on a blood sample, taken at baseline and on approximately day 120 from a kidney transplant recipient. This chain joins TRBV9 and TRBJ2-7; D might be TRBD2 (6 bases). The CDR3 bases are TGTGCCAGCAGCGTAGCTGGGGGAGGCTCCTACGAGCAGTACTTC. As protein: CASSVAGGGSYEQYF.